This record concerns one T cell receptor beta chain sequence. V lost 3 bases, J lost 8 bases, and 11 bases lay in between. Germline values: CDR1 MDHEN, CDR2 SYDVKM. This CDR3 region has 13 residues. Generated by immunoSEQ multiplex PCR, the TCRdb table keeps only in-frame clones and is missing some. The repertoire holds about 640,000 clones, with roughly 70% as singletons. The data are from a study of shared clonotypes between healthy human individuals. Every one of the donors was a Caucasian adult that lived in Nashville, Tennessee. The investigators split CD4+ cells into a CD45RA+ naive subset and a CD45RA-negative memory subset.

J is TRBJ1-5 and V is TRBV28; D not certain. The sequenced sample was memory CD4+ T cells sorted from blood. As to subset: CD45RA-negative fraction. This TCR was sampled from a woman in her twenties or thirties in good health. The CDR3 protein is CASSFPGVEPQHF. CDR3 in DNA: TGTGCCAGCAGTTTTCCCGGGGTAGAGCCCCAGCATTTT.